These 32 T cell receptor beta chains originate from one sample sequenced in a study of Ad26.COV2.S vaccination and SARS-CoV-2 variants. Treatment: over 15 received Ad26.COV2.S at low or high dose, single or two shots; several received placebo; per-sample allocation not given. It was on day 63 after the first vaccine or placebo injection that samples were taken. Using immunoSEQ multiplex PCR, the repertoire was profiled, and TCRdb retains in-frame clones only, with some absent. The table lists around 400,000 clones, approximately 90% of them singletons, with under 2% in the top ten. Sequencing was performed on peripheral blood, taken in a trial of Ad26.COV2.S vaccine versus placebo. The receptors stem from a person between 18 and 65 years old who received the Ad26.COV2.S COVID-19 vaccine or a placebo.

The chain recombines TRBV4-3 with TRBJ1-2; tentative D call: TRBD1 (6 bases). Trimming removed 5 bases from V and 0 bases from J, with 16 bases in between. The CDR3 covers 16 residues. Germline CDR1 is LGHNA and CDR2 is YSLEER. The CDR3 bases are TGCGCCAGCAGCGGATGGGGGCCATCCTCTAACTATGGCTACACCTTC. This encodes CASSGWGPSSNYGYTF.

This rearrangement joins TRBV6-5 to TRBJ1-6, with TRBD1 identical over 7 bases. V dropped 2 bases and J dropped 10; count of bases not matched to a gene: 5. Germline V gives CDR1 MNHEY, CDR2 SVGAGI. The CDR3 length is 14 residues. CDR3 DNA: TGTGCCAGCAGTTACAGGGGGCGCGGCTCACCCCTCCACTTT. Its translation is CASSYRGRGSPLHF.

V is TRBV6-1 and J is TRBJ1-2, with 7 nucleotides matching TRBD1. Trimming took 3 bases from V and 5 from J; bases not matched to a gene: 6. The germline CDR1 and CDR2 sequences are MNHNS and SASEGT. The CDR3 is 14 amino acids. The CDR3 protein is CASSDTTGRYGYTF. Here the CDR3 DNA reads TGTGCCAGCAGTGATACGACAGGGAGATATGGCTACACCTTC.

As DNA, the CDR3 is TGTGCCAGCAGTTACTCGACCGGGACAGATACGCAGTATTTT. It translates to CASSYSTGTDTQYF. The chain uses TRBV6-6 and TRBJ2-3; D call uncertain. V was pared by 0 bases and J by 3 bases, with 7 bases between. Germline V gene data show CDR1 as MNHNY and CDR2 as SVGAGI (reference sequence). The CDR3 is 14 residues long.

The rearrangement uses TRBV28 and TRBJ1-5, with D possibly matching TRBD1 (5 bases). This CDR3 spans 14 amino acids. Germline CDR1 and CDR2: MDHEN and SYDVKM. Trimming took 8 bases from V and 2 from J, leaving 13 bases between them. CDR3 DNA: TGTGCCAGCGGGGGGATTGCGGGCAATCAGCCCCAGCATTTT. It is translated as CASGGIAGNQPQHF.

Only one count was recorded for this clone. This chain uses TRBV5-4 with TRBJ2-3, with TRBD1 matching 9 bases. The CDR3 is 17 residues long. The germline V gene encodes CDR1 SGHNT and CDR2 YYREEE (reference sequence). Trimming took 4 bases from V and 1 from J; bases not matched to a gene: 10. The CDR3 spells CASSPLGTGKGTDTQYF. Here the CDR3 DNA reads TGTGCCAGCAGCCCGTTAGGGACAGGGAAGGGCACAGATACGCAGTATTTT.

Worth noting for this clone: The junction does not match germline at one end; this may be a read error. The CDR3 is CASSKEVAGGLQFF. CDR3 nucleotides: TGTGCCAGCAGCAAAGAGGTAGCGGGGGGTTTGCAGTTCTTC. The chain recombines TRBV3-1 (or the pseudogene TRBV3-2) with TRBJ2-1; the match to TRBD2 covers 10 bases. CDR3 size: 14 residues. CDR1 and CDR2 from the germline V gene are LGHDT and YNNKEL (reference sequence).

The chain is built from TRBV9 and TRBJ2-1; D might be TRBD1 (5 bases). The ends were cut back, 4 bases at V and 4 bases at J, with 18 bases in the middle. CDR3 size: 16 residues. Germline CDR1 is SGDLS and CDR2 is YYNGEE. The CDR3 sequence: CASSPEGAEGYNEQFF. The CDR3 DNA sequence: TGTGCCAGCAGCCCCGAAGGGGCAGAAGGATACAATGAGCAGTTCTTC.

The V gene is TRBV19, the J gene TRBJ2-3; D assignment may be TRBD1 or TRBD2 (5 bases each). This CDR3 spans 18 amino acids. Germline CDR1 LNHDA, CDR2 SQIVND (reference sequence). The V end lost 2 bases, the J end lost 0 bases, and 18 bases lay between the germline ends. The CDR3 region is CASSISGSGFGSTDTQYF. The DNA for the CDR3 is TGTGCCAGTAGTATATCAGGGTCGGGATTTGGGAGCACAGATACGCAGTATTTT. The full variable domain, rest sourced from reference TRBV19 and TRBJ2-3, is DGGITQSPKYLFRKEGQNVTLSCEQNLNHDAMYWYRQDPGQGLRLIYYSQIVNDFQKGDIAEGYSVSREKKESFPLTVTSAQKNPTAFYLCASSISGSGFGSTDTQYFGPGTRLTVL.

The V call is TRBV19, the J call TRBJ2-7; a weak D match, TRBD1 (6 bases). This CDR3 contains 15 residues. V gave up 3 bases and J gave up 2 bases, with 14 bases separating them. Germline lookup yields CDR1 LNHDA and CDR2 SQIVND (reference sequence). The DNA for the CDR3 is TGTGCCAGTAGTATTGATCTGGGGGCGACCTACGAGCAGTACTTC. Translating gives CASSIDLGATYEQYF.

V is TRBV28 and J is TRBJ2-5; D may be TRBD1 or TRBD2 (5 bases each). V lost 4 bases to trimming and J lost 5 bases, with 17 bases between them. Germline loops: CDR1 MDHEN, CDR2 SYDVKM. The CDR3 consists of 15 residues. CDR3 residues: CASSSQGPGAETQYF. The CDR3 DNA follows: TGTGCCAGCAGTTCTCAGGGCCCCGGGGCGGAGACCCAGTACTTC.

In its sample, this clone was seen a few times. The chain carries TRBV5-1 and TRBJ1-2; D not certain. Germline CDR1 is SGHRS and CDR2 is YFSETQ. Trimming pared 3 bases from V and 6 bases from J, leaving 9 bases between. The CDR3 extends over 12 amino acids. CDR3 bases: TGCGCCAGCAGCTCCTCTCGGGATGGCTACACCTTC. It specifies CASSSSRDGYTF. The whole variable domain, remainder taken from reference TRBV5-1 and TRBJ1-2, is KAGVTQTPRYLIKTRGQQVTLSCSPISGHRSVSWYQQTPGQGLQFLFEYFSETQRNKGNFPGRFSGRQFSNSRSEMNVSTLELGDSALYLCASSSSRDGYTFGSGTRLTVV.

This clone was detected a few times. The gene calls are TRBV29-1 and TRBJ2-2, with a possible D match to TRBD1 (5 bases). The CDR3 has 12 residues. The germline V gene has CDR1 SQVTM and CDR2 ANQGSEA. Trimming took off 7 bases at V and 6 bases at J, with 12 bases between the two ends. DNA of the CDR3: TGCAGCGCCGCCGAAGGGGCCGGGGAGCTGTTTTTT. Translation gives CSAAEGAGELFF.

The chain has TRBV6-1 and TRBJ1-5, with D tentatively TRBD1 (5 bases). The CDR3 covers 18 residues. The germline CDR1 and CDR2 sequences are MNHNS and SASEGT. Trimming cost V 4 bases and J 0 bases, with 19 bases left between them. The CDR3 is CASSGFGAGRYSNQPQHF. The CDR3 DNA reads TGTGCCAGCAGTGGGTTTGGGGCGGGCAGGTATAGCAATCAGCCCCAGCATTTT.

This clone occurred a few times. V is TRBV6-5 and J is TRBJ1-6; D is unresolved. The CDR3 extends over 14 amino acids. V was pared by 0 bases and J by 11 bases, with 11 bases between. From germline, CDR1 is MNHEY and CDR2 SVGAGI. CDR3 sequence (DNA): TGTGCCAGCAGTTACTCGTTGGGTTTGGCACCCCTCCACTTT. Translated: CASSYSLGLAPLHF.

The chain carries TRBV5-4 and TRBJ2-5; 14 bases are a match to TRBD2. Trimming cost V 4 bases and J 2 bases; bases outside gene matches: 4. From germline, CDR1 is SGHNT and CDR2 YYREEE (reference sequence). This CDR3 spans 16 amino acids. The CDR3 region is CASSPTSGRGQETQYF. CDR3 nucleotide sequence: TGTGCCAGCAGCCCGACTAGCGGGAGGGGACAAGAGACCCAGTACTTC.

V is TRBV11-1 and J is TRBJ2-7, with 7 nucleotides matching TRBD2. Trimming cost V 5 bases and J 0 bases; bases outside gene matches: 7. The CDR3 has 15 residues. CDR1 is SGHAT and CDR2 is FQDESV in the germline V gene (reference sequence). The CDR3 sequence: CASSRTGGGSYEQYF. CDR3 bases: TGTGCCAGCAGCCGAACTGGGGGGGGCTCCTACGAGCAGTACTTC.

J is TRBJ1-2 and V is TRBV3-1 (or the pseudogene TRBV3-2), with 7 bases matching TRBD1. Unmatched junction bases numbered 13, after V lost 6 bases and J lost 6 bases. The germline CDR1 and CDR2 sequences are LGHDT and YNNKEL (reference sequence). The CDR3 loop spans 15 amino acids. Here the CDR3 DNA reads TGTGCCAGCAGTCCCAGCGACAGGGTCATCAATGGCTACACCTTC. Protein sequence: CASSPSDRVINGYTF.

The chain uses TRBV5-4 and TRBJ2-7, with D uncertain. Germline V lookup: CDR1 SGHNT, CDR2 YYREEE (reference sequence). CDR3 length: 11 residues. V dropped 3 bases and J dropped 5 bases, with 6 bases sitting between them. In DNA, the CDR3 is TGTGCCAGCAGCTCGAGTGACGAGCAGTACTTC. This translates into CASSSSDEQYF.

The CDR3 loop reads CASRGQGREPQHF. The DNA for the CDR3 is TGTGCCAGCAGGGGACAGGGGAGAGAGCCCCAGCATTTT. V gene TRBV28 combines with J gene TRBJ1-5; TRBD1 aligns across 10 bases. The CDR3 covers 13 residues. Germline CDR1 is MDHEN and CDR2 is SYDVKM. J was trimmed by 8 bases and V by 6 bases; bases with no gene match: 4. The variable domain in full, with the rest retrieved from reference TRBV28 and TRBJ1-5, is DVKVTQSSRYLVKRTGEKVFLECVQDMDHENMFWYRQDPGLGLRLIYFSYDVKMKEKGDIPEGYSVSREKKERFSLILESASTNQTSMYLCASRGQGREPQHFGDGTRLSIL.

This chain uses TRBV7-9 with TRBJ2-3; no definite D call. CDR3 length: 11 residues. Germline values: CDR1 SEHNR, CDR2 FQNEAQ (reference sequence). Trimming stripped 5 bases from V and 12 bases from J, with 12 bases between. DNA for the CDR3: TGTGCCAGCAGCCTCGATCTTCAACAGTATTTT. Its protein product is CASSLDLQQYF.

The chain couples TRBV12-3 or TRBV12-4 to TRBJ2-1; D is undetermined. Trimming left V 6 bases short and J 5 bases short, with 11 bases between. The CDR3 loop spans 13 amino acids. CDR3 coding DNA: TGTGCCAGCAGCCCAGACCACGACAATGAGCAGTTCTTC. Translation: CASSPDHDNEQFF.

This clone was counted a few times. CDR3 sequence reads: CASSLGGTSGPTGELFF. Here the CDR3 DNA reads TGTGCCAGCAGCTTAGGGGGGACTAGCGGGCCCACCGGGGAGCTGTTTTTT. The chain has TRBV11-3 and TRBJ2-2, with 12 bases aligning to TRBD2. The length of the CDR3 is 17 residues. The ends lost 1 base at V and 4 bases at J; junction bases unmatched: 4. The germline CDR1 and CDR2 sequences are SGHNT and YENEEA.

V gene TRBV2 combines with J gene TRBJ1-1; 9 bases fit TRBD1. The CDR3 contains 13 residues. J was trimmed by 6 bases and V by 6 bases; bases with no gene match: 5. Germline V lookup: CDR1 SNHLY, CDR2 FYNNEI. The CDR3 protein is CASRGQGKAEAFF. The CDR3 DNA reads TGTGCCAGCAGGGGACAGGGAAAGGCTGAAGCTTTCTTT.

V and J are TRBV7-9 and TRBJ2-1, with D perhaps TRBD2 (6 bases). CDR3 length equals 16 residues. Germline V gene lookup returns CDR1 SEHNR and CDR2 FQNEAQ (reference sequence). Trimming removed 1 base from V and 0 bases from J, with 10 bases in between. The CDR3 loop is CASSLGWRDSYNEQFF. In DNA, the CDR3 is TGTGCCAGCAGCTTAGGTTGGCGGGACTCCTACAATGAGCAGTTCTTC.

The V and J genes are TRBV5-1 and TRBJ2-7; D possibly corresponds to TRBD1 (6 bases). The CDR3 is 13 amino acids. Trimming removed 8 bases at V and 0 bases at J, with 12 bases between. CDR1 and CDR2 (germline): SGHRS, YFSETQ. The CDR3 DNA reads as TGCGCCAGTCGACAGGCCTCCTCCTACGAGCAGTACTTC. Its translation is CASRQASSYEQYF.

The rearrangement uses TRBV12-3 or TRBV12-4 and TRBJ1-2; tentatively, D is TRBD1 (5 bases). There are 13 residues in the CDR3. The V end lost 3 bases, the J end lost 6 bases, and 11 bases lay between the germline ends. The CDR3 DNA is TGTGCCAGCAGTTTGGGGGGGACGGATGGCTACACCTTC. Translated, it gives CASSLGGTDGYTF.

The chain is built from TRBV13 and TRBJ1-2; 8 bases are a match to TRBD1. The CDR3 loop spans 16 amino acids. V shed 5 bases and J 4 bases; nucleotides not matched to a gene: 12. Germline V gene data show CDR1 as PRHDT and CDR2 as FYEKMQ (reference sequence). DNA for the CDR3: TGTGCCAGCAGCGTATACTTGGGACAGGAGATCTATGGCTACACCTTC. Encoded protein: CASSVYLGQEIYGYTF.

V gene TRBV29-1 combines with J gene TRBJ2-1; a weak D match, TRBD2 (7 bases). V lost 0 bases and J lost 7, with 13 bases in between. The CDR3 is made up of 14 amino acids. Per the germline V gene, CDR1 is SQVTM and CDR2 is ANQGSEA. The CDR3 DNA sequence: TGCAGCGTTGAAGATGCCGGGGGGCGGAATGAGCAGTTCTTC. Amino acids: CSVEDAGGRNEQFF.

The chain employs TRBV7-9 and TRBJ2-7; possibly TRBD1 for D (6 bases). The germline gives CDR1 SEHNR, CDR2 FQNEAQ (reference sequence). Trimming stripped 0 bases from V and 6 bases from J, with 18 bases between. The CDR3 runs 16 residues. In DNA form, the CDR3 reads TGTGCCAGCAGCTTAGCCGTCCCCAGGGGACCCTCCGAGCAGTACTTC. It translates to CASSLAVPRGPSEQYF.

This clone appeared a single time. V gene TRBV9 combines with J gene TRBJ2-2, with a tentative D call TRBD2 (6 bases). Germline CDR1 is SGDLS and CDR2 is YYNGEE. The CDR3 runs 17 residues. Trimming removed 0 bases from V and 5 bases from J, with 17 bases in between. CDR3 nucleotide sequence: TGTGCCAGCAGCGTAGATCGGAGGGTGGAGAGGACCGGGGAGCTGTTTTTT. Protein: CASSVDRRVERTGELFF.

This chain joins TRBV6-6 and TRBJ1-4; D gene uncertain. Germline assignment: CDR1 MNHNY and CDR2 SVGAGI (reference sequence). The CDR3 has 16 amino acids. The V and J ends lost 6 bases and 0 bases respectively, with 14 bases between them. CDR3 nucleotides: TGTGCCAGCAGCCGGACCGACGGAGCAACTAATGAAAAACTGTTTTTT. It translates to CASSRTDGATNEKLFF.